This TCR beta chain derives from a study of T cells after posttransplantation cyclophosphamide. This clone was found many times. This table comes from immunoSEQ multiplex PCR, and its TCRdb copy is limited to in-frame clones, with some not included. Listed for the sample are 45,000 to 55,000 clones, none seen a single time. Germline V gene lookup returns CDR1 SGDLS and CDR2 YYNGEE. This CDR3 contains 14 residues. J gave up 10 bases and V 0 bases, and 7 bases lay outside the gene matches. The clonotype originates from a man between 35 and 55 years old in good health, CMV-negative, and a related stem cell transplant donor. This sequence joins TRBV9 and TRBJ1-2; 9 positions agree with TRBD1. The sample comprised PBMCs. In DNA, the CDR3 is TGTGCCAGCAGCGTAGGGTGGACAGGGGACGTCTACACCTTC. This translates into CASSVGWTGDVYTF.